This record concerns one TCR beta chain sequence. Its specificity is not known. The entry originates in a study of cytotoxic CD8 clonotypes in ibrutinib-treated CLL. General study results and limits: Researchers report that baseline clonality outpaced age-matched healthy donors and tracked circulating CD8+ T-cell counts. Sample timing was unmatched between remission and later-progressing patients; lymph nodes unstudied. Ibrutinib response saw clonality rise, and progression saw it return toward baseline. Contraction or stability on treatment was seen for public clonotypes, which were uncommon.

This CDR3 has 12 amino acids. Germline loops: CDR1 GTSNPN, CDR2 SVGIG (reference sequence). Trimming stripped 3 bases from V and 3 bases from J, with 7 bases between. Generated by immunoSEQ multiplex PCR, the TCRdb table keeps only in-frame clones and is missing some. The sample records about 180,000 clones, about 80% being singletons. Sequences were derived from PBMCs, sampled after 24 months of ibrutinib treatment. The chain carries TRBV30 and TRBJ2-3; D not certain. This TCR was sampled from a human donor with chronic lymphocytic leukemia. The CDR3 DNA follows: TGTGCCTGGAGCGCAACTACAGATACGCAGTATTTT. It yields the protein CAWSATTDTQYF. Variable domain in full (rest from reference TRBV30 and TRBJ2-3): SQTIHQWPATLVQPVGSPLSLECTVEGTSNPNLYWYRQAAGRGLQLLFYSVGIGQISSEVPQNLSASRPQDRQFILSSKKLLLSDSGFYLCAWSATTDTQYFGPGTRLTVL.